The 24 T cell receptor beta chains listed next were all sequenced from one sample in a study of cytomegalovirus exposure and HLA in healthy donors. The table came from immunoSEQ multiplex PCR; TCRdb's copy has only in-frame clones and leaves some out. This table has 100,000 to 150,000 clones, about 91% appearing once. Sample: PBMCs. Receptor source: a woman aged 18-29 years in good health and CMV-seronegative.

In its sample, this clone was seen once. The rearrangement joins TRBV2 to TRBJ1-5; 9 nucleotides line up with TRBD1. The germline CDR1 and CDR2 sequences are SNHLY and FYNNEI. J gave up 7 bases and V 6 bases, and 10 bases lay outside the gene matches. The CDR3 covers 15 residues. In nucleotides, the CDR3 is TGTGCCAGCAGGGAAACAGGGGGCGCGTTGCAGCCCCAGCATTTT. Its translation is CASRETGGALQPQHF. Filled out from reference TRBV2 and TRBJ1-5, the complete variable domain reads EPEVTQTPSHQVTQMGQEVILRCVPISNHLYFYWYRQILGQKVEFLVSFYNNEISEKSEIFDDQFSVERPDGSNFTLKIRSTKLEDSAMYFCASRETGGALQPQHFGDGTRLSIL.

This clone has only one observation. The rearrangement joins TRBV5-4 to TRBJ2-7; 9 nucleotides match TRBD1. CDR1 SGHNT and CDR2 YYREEE come from the germline V gene (reference sequence). With 4 bases clipped from V and 2 bases from J, the junction kept 7 bases outside the gene matches. This CDR3 spans 15 amino acids. DNA of the CDR3: TGTGCCAGCAGCGAATCCGGGACAGGGCCCTACGAGCAGTACTTC. Translated, it gives CASSESGTGPYEQYF.

The chain employs TRBV7-9 and TRBJ2-5, with TRBD2 matching over 12 bases. The J segment lost 3 bases and the V segment lost 6 bases, leaving 8 bases of the junction unmatched. CDR1 is SEHNR and CDR2 is FQNEAQ in the germline V gene (reference sequence). The CDR3 has 16 amino acids. CDR3 sequence: CASSQGLAGSEETQYF. CDR3 DNA: TGTGCCAGCAGTCAAGGACTAGCGGGGTCCGAAGAGACCCAGTACTTC.

The rearrangement uses TRBV28 and TRBJ1-1; the D gene is possibly TRBD1 (5 bases). Trimming pared 3 bases from V and 0 bases from J, leaving 11 bases between. The CDR3 contains 15 residues. In germline, CDR1 is MDHEN, CDR2 SYDVKM. The chain's CDR3 is CASSFQGRMNTEAFF. DNA of the CDR3: TGTGCCAGCAGTTTTCAGGGCCGCATGAACACTGAAGCTTTCTTT.

The rearrangement links TRBV6-5 to TRBJ2-2; D is ambiguous. This CDR3 has 14 residues. Per the germline V gene, CDR1 is MNHEY and CDR2 is SVGAGI. The V and J ends lost 6 bases and 7 bases respectively, with 15 bases between them. DNA for the CDR3: TGTGCCAGCAGCCTCCCCGCCACGGGCGGGGAGCTGTTTTTT. Translating it yields CASSLPATGGELFF.

This clone was counted between two and nine times. The chain carries TRBV29-1 and TRBJ1-2; D gene uncertain. CDR1 is SQVTM and CDR2 is ANQGSEA in the germline V gene. Between the trimmed V and J ends, which lost 4 bases and 5 bases, there was a span of 11 bases. The CDR3 covers 12 residues. Here the CDR3 reads CSVVREPYGYTF. As DNA, the CDR3 is TGCAGCGTTGTGAGGGAACCATATGGCTACACCTTC.

The chain carries TRBV19 and TRBJ1-4; 10 positions agree with TRBD1. Germline V gene sequence: CDR1 LNHDA, CDR2 SQIVND (reference sequence). The CDR3 contains 13 residues. The V and J ends lost 10 bases and 12 bases, in that order; junction bases with no gene match: 11. This CDR3 is CATTDRGVGELFF. The CDR3 DNA reads as TGTGCCACCACGGACAGGGGGGTTGGAGAACTGTTTTTT.

In this sample, this clone turned up once. The CDR3 is CASSIAELTYNEQFF. CDR3 DNA: TGTGCCAGTAGTATAGCTGAACTCACCTACAATGAGCAGTTCTTC. This chain joins TRBV19 and TRBJ2-1; D is unclear. CDR3 length: 15 residues. Germline CDR1 LNHDA, CDR2 SQIVND (reference sequence). Trimming took 1 base from V and 2 from J, leaving 9 bases between them.

The rearrangement links TRBV27 to TRBJ1-2, with 8 bases lining up with TRBD1. V was pared by 4 bases and J by 8 bases, with 6 bases of the junction left unmatched. This CDR3 has 13 residues. CDR1 and CDR2 from the germline V gene are MNHEY and SMNVEV (reference sequence). DNA of the CDR3: TGTGCCAGCAGTTCCAGGGGGCTGACGGGCTACACCTTC. Amino acids: CASSSRGLTGYTF.

This clone was found once. The chain is built from TRBV5-4 and TRBJ2-3, with D possibly matching TRBD2 (6 bases). This CDR3 has 14 residues. Germline V gene data show CDR1 as SGHNT and CDR2 as YYREEE (reference sequence). V shed 4 bases and J shed 5 bases, with 14 bases lying between them. CDR3 coding DNA: TGTGCCAGCAGCGCCCTGACTAGTGTAGATACGCAGTATTTT. Its protein product is CASSALTSVDTQYF.

CDR3 nucleotides: TGTGCCAGCAGCGAGACAGGGGATGATACGCAGTATTTT. It is translated as CASSETGDDTQYF. V is TRBV9 and J is TRBJ2-3, with 8 bases that match TRBD1. CDR3 length equals 13 residues. Germline V gives CDR1 SGDLS, CDR2 YYNGEE. With V trimmed by 3 bases and J by 6 bases, 3 bases remained unmatched.

This chain links TRBV25-1 with TRBJ2-5; TRBD1 matches 7 bases. The CDR3 has 15 residues. Looked up from germline, CDR1 is MGHDK and CDR2 is SYGVNS. With V trimmed by 2 bases and J by 2 bases, 5 bases remained unmatched. In DNA, the CDR3 is TGTGCCAGCAGTGAAATTCCGGACAGGCAAGAGACCCAGTACTTC. As protein: CASSEIPDRQETQYF.

The sample holds one count of this clone. The J gene is TRBJ2-1, the V gene TRBV7-6; 10 nucleotides line up with TRBD2. This CDR3 has 20 amino acids. Trimming at V came to 5 bases and at J to 9 bases, leaving 25 bases not matched to a gene. The V gene's germline CDR1 is SGHVS and CDR2 FNYEAQ. The CDR3 here is CASSEPGDRLAGGHPFEQFF. The CDR3 DNA sequence: TGTGCCAGCAGCGAACCCGGGGACAGGTTAGCGGGAGGACACCCTTTTGAGCAGTTCTTC.

The chain has TRBV5-1 and TRBJ1-2; maybe TRBD1 (6 bases). The CDR3 loop spans 13 amino acids. Germline-derived CDR1 and CDR2 are SGHRS and YFSETQ. The germline V and J ends were trimmed by 4 bases and 9 bases, with 16 bases remaining between them. The CDR3 DNA reads as TGCGCCAGCAGCGCCCGCGTCCAGGGGAGCTACACCTTC. It encodes CASSARVQGSYTF.

A remark on this clone: The same CDR3 also results from other DNA sequences found in this sample. The chain is built from TRBV5-1 and TRBJ1-1; a possible D gene is TRBD1 (5 bases). CDR3 length equals 13 residues. The germline V and J ends were trimmed by 1 base and 5 bases, with 9 bases remaining between them. Germline V gives CDR1 SGHRS, CDR2 YFSETQ. The CDR3 DNA sequence: TGCGCCAGCAGCTTGCAGGGAGGAACTGAAGCTTTCTTT. Its protein is CASSLQGGTEAFF.

J is TRBJ2-1 and V is TRBV9, with 10 bases aligning to TRBD2. CDR1 and CDR2 from the germline V gene are SGDLS and YYNGEE. CDR3 length equals 13 residues. V lost 3 bases and J lost 9; bases outside the gene matches: 3. For the CDR3, the DNA is TGTGCCAGCAGCGATGGGACTAGCGCTGAGCAGTTCTTC. Amino acids: CASSDGTSAEQFF. The full variable domain, with the rest looked up from reference TRBV9 and TRBJ2-1, is DSGVTQTPKHLITATGQRVTLRCSPRSGDLSVYWYQQSLDQGLQFLIQYYNGEERAKGNILERFSAQQFPDLHSELNLSSLELGDSALYFCASSDGTSAEQFFGPGTRLTVL.

V usage is TRBV6-5 and J usage is TRBJ2-4, with D possibly TRBD2 on 6 matching bases. Trimming took 6 bases from V and 13 from J, leaving 16 bases between them. The CDR3 sequence is 12 residues long. Germline V CDR1 and CDR2: MNHEY, SVGAGI. CDR3 sequence (DNA): TGTGCCAGCAGGGGAGCGGGCGTGCTACAGTACTTC. Translating it yields CASRGAGVLQYF.

The chain recombines TRBV7-9 with TRBJ1-1; possible D gene TRBD1, 5 bases. There are 15 residues in the CDR3. CDR1 is SEHNR, CDR2 FQNEAQ, per germline (reference sequence). V was clipped by 5 bases and J by 0 bases, with 13 bases between them. The CDR3 reads CASSPDSLMNTEAFF. The CDR3 DNA reads as TGTGCCAGCAGCCCAGACAGTTTGATGAACACTGAAGCTTTCTTT.

This chain links TRBV4-3 with TRBJ2-1; no firm D call. V gave up 0 bases and J gave up 0 bases, with 12 bases separating them. Germline V lookup: CDR1 LGHNA, CDR2 YSLEER. This CDR3 has 17 amino acids. The CDR3 DNA sequence: TGCGCCAGCAGCCAAGATCTACGTAGAGACTCCTACAATGAGCAGTTCTTC. This sequence encodes CASSQDLRRDSYNEQFF.

The chain is built from TRBV7-9 and TRBJ2-7, with a tentative D call TRBD1 (5 bases). Germline CDR1 is SEHNR and CDR2 is FQNEAQ (reference sequence). V dropped 1 base and J dropped 9 bases, with 10 bases sitting between them. CDR3 length: 12 amino acids. CDR3 protein: CASSLDTGWQYV. CDR3 nucleotides: TGTGCCAGCAGCTTAGATACAGGTTGGCAGTACGTC.

This clone is a singleton in its sample. The chain joins TRBV14 to TRBJ1-4; TRBD1 agrees at 8 bases. Germline trimming cut 1 base from V and 8 bases from J; bases unmatched to any gene: 9. CDR3 length: 16 amino acids. Germline CDR1 is SGHDN and CDR2 is FVKESK. The chain's CDR3 is CASSQGTTGVLEKLFF. DNA for the CDR3: TGTGCCAGCAGCCAAGGGACGACAGGGGTGTTAGAAAAACTGTTTTTT.

This chain uses TRBV14 with TRBJ2-7; 7 nucleotides align to TRBD2. Germline trimming cut 1 base from V and 4 bases from J; bases unmatched to any gene: 7. Germline loops: CDR1 SGHDN, CDR2 FVKESK. This CDR3 has 15 residues. This CDR3 is CASSQGSGGLYEQYF. CDR3 DNA sequence: TGTGCCAGCAGCCAAGGCTCGGGGGGTTTATACGAGCAGTACTTC.

The chain couples TRBV6-1 to TRBJ2-7; 8 bases line up with TRBD2. CDR1 and CDR2 from the germline V gene are MNHNS and SASEGT. The CDR3 consists of 14 residues. With 2 bases clipped from V and 7 bases from J, the junction kept 7 bases outside the gene matches. The CDR3 sequence: CASSEYAIAGEQYV. In DNA form, the CDR3 reads TGTGCCAGCAGTGAATATGCCATAGCGGGGGAGCAGTACGTC.

The chain couples TRBV27 to TRBJ2-5; 8 nucleotides align to TRBD1. The length of the CDR3 is 16 residues. CDR1 and CDR2 (germline): MNHEY, SMNVEV (reference sequence). The V segment lost 1 base and the J segment 0 bases; nucleotides outside the gene matches: 4. This CDR3 reads CASSLYQGAYQETQYF. CDR3 nucleotide sequence: TGTGCCAGCAGTTTATACCAGGGGGCTTACCAAGAGACCCAGTACTTC.